A selection of T cell receptor beta chains follows, all from one sample in a study of blood T cells in healthy people across ages. TCRdb re-called the 5' RACE reads with MiXCR, one entry per CDR3 protein. Of about 640,000 distinct CDR3 sequences detected, 58% appear once; the ten largest clones hold roughly 34%. Material for sequencing was blood. The receptors derive from a man aged 60 to 75 in good health. Both conserved end residues are part of each CDR3. D genes are given only for firm matches. Size values are once, few and many counts, or a class for expanded clones, and some rows have none.

d_gene	v_gene	j_gene	abundance	CDR3nt	CDR3aa
.	TRBV28	TRBJ1-5	.	TGTGCCAGCAGAGATAGGGGGAAGCTTGGTCAGCCCCAGCATTTT	CASRDRGKLGQPQHF
TRBD1	TRBV6-5	TRBJ1-5	.	TGTGCCAGCAGTAACCTCGGACAGGGGGCCGGGGACAATCAGCCCCAGCATTTT	CASSNLGQGAGDNQPQHF
.	TRBV12-3/TRBV12-4	TRBJ2-3	.	TGTGCCAGCAGTTTAAACGTTGGGGTGGGGGATACGCAGTATTTT	CASSLNVGVGDTQYF
.	TRBV5-1	TRBJ1-4	.	TGCGCCAGCAGCTTGTCTACAGGGTCTAATGAAAAACTGTTTTTT	CASSLSTGSNEKLFF
TRBD2	TRBV2	TRBJ2-5	.	TGTGCCAGCACCCAGACTAGCGGGAACGGTGGGACCCAGTACTTC	CASTQTSGNGGTQYF
.	TRBV2	TRBJ1-2	.	TGTGCCAGCAAGAAGGAGGCAGGGGCCTCGCATGGCTACACCTTC	CASKKEAGASHGYTF
TRBD1	TRBV2	TRBJ1-5	few	TGTGCCAGCAGTGTCTTCCGGGACAGCCTTCAGCCCCAGCATTTT	CASSVFRDSLQPQHF
.	TRBV12-3/TRBV12-4	TRBJ1-2	.	TGTGCCAGCAGTTTCCGGGGAGCAGTAAGGGGCTACACCTTC	CASSFRGAVRGYTF
.	TRBV20-1	TRBJ2-1	.	TGCAGTGCTAGAGATAAGGGGAGCTCCTACAATGAGCAGTTCTTC	CSARDKGSSYNEQFF
.	TRBV6-5	TRBJ1-1	.	TGTGCCAGCAGTGACTCCGAGCAGGGTCGGGCTTTCTTT	CASSDSEQGRAFF
TRBD1	TRBV6-5	TRBJ1-1	.	TGTGCCAGCAGTAAGGGGACAGGGTGGACTGAAGCTTTCTTT	CASSKGTGWTEAFF
TRBD1	TRBV5-1	TRBJ2-2	.	TGCGCCAGCAGCTTGGACAGGGGGACCGGGGAGCTGTTTTTT	CASSLDRGTGELFF
TRBD2	TRBV27	TRBJ2-5	.	TGTGCCAGCAGTTTGGGCGTCAGCGGGGGTCTCCGGACCCAGTACTTC	CASSLGVSGGLRTQYF
.	TRBV20-1	TRBJ2-5	.	TGCAGTGCAGGCGTGGGAGAGACCCAGTACTTC	CSAGVGETQYF
.	TRBV7-2	TRBJ2-2	.	TGTGCCAGCAGCCATTATGCGGGGCCTAACACCGGGGAGCTGTTTTTT	CASSHYAGPNTGELFF
TRBD2	TRBV29-1	TRBJ2-1	.	TGCAGCGTTGGGGCGGGGGGCATCATAAACAATGAGCAGTTCTTC	CSVGAGGIINNEQFF
.	TRBV29-1	TRBJ1-1	once	TGCAGCTCAAAGGAGGGAGTAGGCACTGAAGCTTTCTTT	CSSKEGVGTEAFF
TRBD1	TRBV15	TRBJ1-2	.	TGTGCCACCAGCACCCGCGGGGCAGGGGGTTATGGCTACACCTTC	CATSTRGAGGYGYTF
.	TRBV15	TRBJ1-2	.	TGTGCCACCAGCAGAGACAACTATGGCTACACCTTC	CATSRDNYGYTF
.	TRBV7-2	TRBJ2-5	few	TGTGCCAGCAGTCCGACAGGTCTCATTAAAGAGACCCAGTACTTC	CASSPTGLIKETQYF
TRBD2	TRBV9	TRBJ2-5	few	TGTGCCAGCACAAAGGCGGGGGGGCGCGAGACCCAGTACTTC	CASTKAGGRETQYF
TRBD1	TRBV6-6	TRBJ2-2	.	TGTGCCAGCAGTAGACCCACAGGGGCGGGCACCGGGGAGCTGTTTTTT	CASSRPTGAGTGELFF
.	TRBV5-1	TRBJ2-7	.	TGCGCCAGCAGCCCGGACAGGGAGGGCGAGCAGTACTTC	CASSPDREGEQYF
.	TRBV4-1	TRBJ1-4	few	TGCGCCAGCAGCCAAGAGCAGGATAATGAAAAACTGTTTTTT	CASSQEQDNEKLFF
.	TRBV6-5	TRBJ2-5	once	TGTGCCAGCGGCCGACAGAGAGAAGAGACCCAGTACTTC	CASGRQREETQYF
TRBD1	TRBV20-1	TRBJ1-1	.	TGCAGTGCTAGTCCCCCCCGAGGGACAGTGGGTGTCACTGAAGCTTTCTTT	CSASPPRGTVGVTEAFF
.	TRBV20-1	TRBJ2-4	many	TGCAGTGCTCCGGACAGCCGGGCAGCCAAAAACATTCAGTACTTC	CSAPDSRAAKNIQYF
.	TRBV15	TRBJ1-1	.	TGTGCCACCGCTCGGGGGAACACTGAAGCTTTCTTT	CATARGNTEAFF
.	TRBV7-9	TRBJ2-5	.	TGTGCCAGCAGCGATGAGGGACAAGAGACCCAGTACTTC	CASSDEGQETQYF
.	TRBV20-1	TRBJ2-7	.	TGCAGTGCTAGACCCCCTAGCTGGGGGGCCTCCTACGAGCAGTACTTC	CSARPPSWGASYEQYF
TRBD1	TRBV27	TRBJ1-4	.	TGTGCCAGCAGTTCCGGGTTGGCCAGGGGGGATGAAAAACTGTTTTTT	CASSSGLARGDEKLFF
TRBD1	TRBV5-5	TRBJ2-1	.	TGTGCCAGCAGCTTGGCGTACAGGGGGTCCCACAATGAGCAGTTCTTC	CASSLAYRGSHNEQFF
TRBD2	TRBV12-3/TRBV12-4	TRBJ2-3	.	TGTGCCAGCAGTTTTAGCGGGGGGGTAAAATTGGGCACAGATACGCAGTATTTT	CASSFSGGVKLGTDTQYF
.	TRBV9	TRBJ2-5	few	TGTGCCAGCAGCGTAGGTGGGCGGGCAGAGACCCAGTACTTC	CASSVGGRAETQYF
.	TRBV6-6	TRBJ1-1	.	TGTGCCACCACAGAGAGCACTGAAGCTTTCTTT	CATTESTEAFF
TRBD2	TRBV7-2	TRBJ2-2	few	TGTGCCAGCAGCCCCCAGGCGGGGGGGAGCGGGGAGCTGTTTTTT	CASSPQAGGSGELFF
.	TRBV5-1	TRBJ2-7	.	TGCGCCAGCAGCTGGGAGGACTACCGGTCCTACGAGCAGTACTTC	CASSWEDYRSYEQYF
.	TRBV6-1	TRBJ1-1	once	TGTGCCAGCAGGGCAAGGACGGCCGCTTTCTTT	CASRARTAAFF
.	TRBV18	TRBJ2-5	once	TGTACCAGCTCACAAGAAGAGACCCAGTACTTC	CTSSQEETQYF
.	TRBV25-1	TRBJ2-3	.	TGTGCCAGCAGTGCCCCGACTTGGGGCAGGGCCCGCGCAGATACGCAGTATTTT	CASSAPTWGRARADTQYF
.	TRBV6-5	TRBJ1-2	few	TGTGCCAGCAGTTACTCGGGGACACACTATGGCTACACCTTC	CASSYSGTHYGYTF
.	TRBV28	TRBJ2-3	once	TGTGCCAGCAGTTTTGGACGGGTCCCGGATACGCAGTATTTT	CASSFGRVPDTQYF